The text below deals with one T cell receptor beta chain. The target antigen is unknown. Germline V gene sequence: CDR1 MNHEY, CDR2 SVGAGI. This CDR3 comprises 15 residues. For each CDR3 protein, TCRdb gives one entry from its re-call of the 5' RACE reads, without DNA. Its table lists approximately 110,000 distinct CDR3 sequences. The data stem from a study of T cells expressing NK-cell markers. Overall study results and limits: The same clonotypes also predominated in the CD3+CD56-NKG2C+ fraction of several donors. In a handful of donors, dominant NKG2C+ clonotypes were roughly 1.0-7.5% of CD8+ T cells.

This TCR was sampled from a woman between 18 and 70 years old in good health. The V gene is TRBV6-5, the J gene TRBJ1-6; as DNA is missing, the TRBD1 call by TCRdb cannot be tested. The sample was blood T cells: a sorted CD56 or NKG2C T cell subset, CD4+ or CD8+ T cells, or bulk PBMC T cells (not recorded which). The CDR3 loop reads CASSYSSQGNSPLHF.